This T cell receptor beta chain was captured by sequencing in a study of cytomegalovirus exposure and HLA in healthy donors. Study-level information: Findings of an earlier analysis included some 120 million unique TCR beta sequences from some 180 million T cells.

Findings of the study overall: Most of the TCR beta V segments (in an earlier analysis) were productive either about 90% or about 30% of the time.

Comment on this clone: Antigen specificity is unknown.

Trimming cost V 1 base and J 7 bases, with 11 bases left between them. This CDR3 is 14 amino acids long. The germline gives CDR1 SEHNR, CDR2 FQNEAQ (reference sequence). In the PCR, 60 Vbeta and 13 Jbeta primers were used. TCRdb's copy holds only in-frame clones and misses some; the assay was immunoSEQ multiplex PCR. This sample has about 180,000 clones; over 75% occur once, and the top ten carry over 2%. This clonotype was obtained from a man aged 60 to 75 in good health and CMV-seronegative. Sequenced sample: PBMCs. The chain joins TRBV7-9 to TRBJ1-3; weak D call: TRBD1 (5 bases). The CDR3 DNA follows: TGTGCCAGCAGCTTAGTTAACAGGCATAACACCATATATTTT. Translation: CASSLVNRHNTIYF.